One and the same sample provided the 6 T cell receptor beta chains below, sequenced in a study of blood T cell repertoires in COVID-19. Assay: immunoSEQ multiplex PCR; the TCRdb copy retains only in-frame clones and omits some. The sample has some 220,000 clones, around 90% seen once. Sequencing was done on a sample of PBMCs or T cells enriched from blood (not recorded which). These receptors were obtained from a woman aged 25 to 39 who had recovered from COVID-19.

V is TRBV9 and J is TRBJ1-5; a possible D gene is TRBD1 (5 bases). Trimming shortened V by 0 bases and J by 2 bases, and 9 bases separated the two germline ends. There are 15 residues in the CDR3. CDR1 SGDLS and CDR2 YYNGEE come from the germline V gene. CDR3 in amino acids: CASSVGGDRNQPQHF. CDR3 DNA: TGTGCCAGCAGCGTAGGGGGGGACCGCAATCAGCCCCAGCATTTT.

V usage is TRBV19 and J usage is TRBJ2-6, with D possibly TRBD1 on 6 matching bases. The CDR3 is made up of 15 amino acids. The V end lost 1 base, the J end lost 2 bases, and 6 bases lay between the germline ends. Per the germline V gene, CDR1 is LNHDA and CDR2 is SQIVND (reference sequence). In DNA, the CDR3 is TGTGCCAGTAGTATAGCAGGGGCTGGGGCCAACGTCCTGACTTTC. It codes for CASSIAGAGANVLTF.

CDR3 in DNA: TGTGCCAGCAGTTGGGACAACTCTGGGGCCAACGTCCTGACTTTC. It translates to CASSWDNSGANVLTF. The genes are TRBV27 and TRBJ2-6; tentative D call: TRBD1 (6 bases). With 4 bases removed from V and 0 bases from J, the gap between germline ends came to 7 bases. The CDR3 loop spans 15 amino acids. Per the germline V gene, CDR1 is MNHEY and CDR2 is SMNVEV (reference sequence). Full variable domain (rest looked up from reference TRBV27 and TRBJ2-6): EAQVTQNPRYLITVTGKKLTVTCSQNMNHEYMSWYRQDPGLGLRQIYYSMNVEVTDKGDVPEGYKVSRKEKRNFPLILESPSPNQTSLYFCASSWDNSGANVLTFGAGSRLTVL.

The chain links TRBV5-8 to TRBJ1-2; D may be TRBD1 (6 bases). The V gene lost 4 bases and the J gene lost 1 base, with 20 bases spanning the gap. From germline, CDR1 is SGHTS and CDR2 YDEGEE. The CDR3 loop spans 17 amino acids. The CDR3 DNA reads TGTGCCAGCAGCGACACACAACAGGGCACGTATAACTATGGCTACACCTTC. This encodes CASSDTQQGTYNYGYTF.

The CDR3 nucleotides read TGCGCCAGCAGTCCCCTAGGCCGTCAGGGCTACACCTTC. The encoded protein is CASSPLGRQGYTF. The rearrangement links TRBV5-1 to TRBJ1-2, with D unclear. Looked up from germline, CDR1 is SGHRS and CDR2 is YFSETQ. Trimming stripped 5 bases from V and 8 bases from J, with 16 bases between. The CDR3 is 13 residues long.

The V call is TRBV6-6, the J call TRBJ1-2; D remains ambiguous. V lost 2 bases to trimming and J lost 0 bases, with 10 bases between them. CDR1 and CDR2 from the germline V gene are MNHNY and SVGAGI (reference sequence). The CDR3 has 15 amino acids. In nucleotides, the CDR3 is TGTGCCAGCAGTTACGCCCACTCTACTAACTATGGCTACACCTTC. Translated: CASSYAHSTNYGYTF.